These 27 T cell receptor beta chains were all obtained from the same sample, sequenced in a study of blood T cell repertoires in COVID-19. Profiled with immunoSEQ multiplex PCR; TCRdb holds only in-frame clones, not every one. The sample yields 100,000 or so clones, around 88% seen once. The material sequenced was peripheral blood. The origin of the receptors is a man between 60 and 75 years old with acute or convalescent COVID-19.

CDR3 in DNA: TGTGCCAGCAGCCAAGGCGGGACAGGGGTCGGGGCCCAGCATTTT. It yields the protein CASSQGGTGVGAQHF. The J gene is TRBJ1-5, the V gene TRBV3-1 (or the pseudogene TRBV3-2); 10 nucleotides match TRBD1. This CDR3 contains 15 residues. Germline CDR1 is LGHDT and CDR2 is YNNKEL (reference sequence). Germline trimming cut 1 base from V and 11 bases from J; bases unmatched to any gene: 8.

CDR3 amino acids: CASSTREMITDTQYF. The CDR3 nucleotides read TGTGCCAGTAGTACTCGCGAGATGATCACAGATACGCAGTATTTT. The chain is built from TRBV19 and TRBJ2-3; no reliable D call. The CDR3 runs to 15 residues. Germline V CDR1 and CDR2: LNHDA, SQIVND (reference sequence). V was clipped by 4 bases and J by 2 bases, with 13 bases between them. Full variable domain (rest looked up from reference TRBV19 and TRBJ2-3): DGGITQSPKYLFRKEGQNVTLSCEQNLNHDAMYWYRQDPGQGLRLIYYSQIVNDFQKGDIAEGYSVSREKKESFPLTVTSAQKNPTAFYLCASSTREMITDTQYFGPGTRLTVL.

The genes are TRBV4-1 and TRBJ2-7, with 14 bases aligning to TRBD2. CDR3 length: 15 amino acids. Germline V CDR1 and CDR2: MGHRA, YSYEKL. The ends lost 4 bases at V and 9 bases at J; junction bases unmatched: 8. DNA of the CDR3: TGCGCCAGCAGCCCGGGACTAGCGGGGGTAATGCGGCAGTACTTC. It is translated as CASSPGLAGVMRQYF.

The V and J genes are TRBV7-3 and TRBJ2-3; 7 bases match TRBD2. The CDR3 has 16 amino acids. From germline, CDR1 is SGHTA and CDR2 FQGTGA. J was trimmed by 2 bases and V by 6 bases; bases with no gene match: 11. CDR3 nucleotide sequence: TGTGCCAGCAGTAAAGCGGGACTGCGTTACACAGATACGCAGTATTTT. This translates into CASSKAGLRYTDTQYF.

The V and J genes are TRBV5-1 and TRBJ2-7, with 10 bases that match TRBD1. The J segment lost 3 bases and the V segment lost 0 bases, leaving 3 bases of the junction unmatched. Per the germline V gene, CDR1 is SGHRS and CDR2 is YFSETQ. This CDR3 region has 15 residues. As DNA, the CDR3 is TGCGCCAGCAGCTTGGGACAGGGGGCTGGCTACGAGCAGTACTTC. It translates to CASSLGQGAGYEQYF.

The chain couples TRBV29-1 to TRBJ2-6; TRBD1 matches 9 bases. After removal of 4 bases from V and 0 bases from J, the junction contained 10 bases not matched to a gene. Germline CDR1 SQVTM, CDR2 ANQGSEA. The CDR3 sequence is 18 residues long. In nucleotides, the CDR3 is TGCAGCGTTGCGGGGGCCGGGACAGGGAGCTCTGGGGCCAACGTCCTGACTTTC. This translates into CSVAGAGTGSSGANVLTF.

A single count supports this clone. CDR3 loop: CASSDSEYRGTGELFF. Written as DNA, the CDR3 is TGTGCCAGCAGTGACTCGGAATATCGGGGAACCGGGGAGCTGTTTTTT. J is TRBJ2-2 and V is TRBV6-4; weak D call: TRBD2 (5 bases). The CDR3 length is 16 residues. V shed 0 bases and J shed 5 bases, with 13 bases lying between them. The germline V gene encodes CDR1 MRHNA and CDR2 SNTAGT.

The genes are TRBV25-1 and TRBJ2-7; a possible D gene is TRBD2 (6 bases). Germline-derived CDR1 and CDR2 are MGHDK and SYGVNS. The CDR3 extends over 14 amino acids. The V end lost 8 bases, the J end lost 0 bases, and 14 bases lay between the germline ends. The CDR3 coding sequence is TGTGCCAGCTCGGGAGAGTTGAGCTCCTACGAGCAGTACTTC. Its translation: CASSGELSSYEQYF.

The chain employs TRBV5-8 and TRBJ2-6; the D gene is possibly TRBD2 (7 bases). CDR3 size: 17 residues. Germline V CDR1 and CDR2: SGHTS, YDEGEE. V was cut by 4 bases and J by 2 bases, with 16 bases left in between. In DNA, the CDR3 is TGTGCCAGCAGCCCGGTGGGGGGGGCACCTGGGGCCAACGTCCTGACTTTC. The encoded protein is CASSPVGGAPGANVLTF. Using reference TRBV5-8 and TRBJ2-6 for the parts outside the CDR3, the full variable domain is EAGVTQSPTHLIKTRGQQATLRCSPISGHTSVYWYQQALGLGLQFLLWYDEGEERNRGNFPPRFSGRQFPNYSSELNVNALELEDSALYLCASSPVGGAPGANVLTFGAGSRLTVL.

As regards this clone: Additional DNA sequences in this sample encode the identical CDR3. The chain is built from TRBV5-1 and TRBJ1-2; 8 positions match TRBD1. After removal of 4 bases from V and 5 bases from J, the junction contained 1 base not matched to a gene. The CDR3 sequence is 12 residues long. Per the germline V gene, CDR1 is SGHRS and CDR2 is YFSETQ. CDR3 in amino acids: CASSGQGYGYTF. CDR3 DNA: TGCGCCAGCAGCGGACAGGGATATGGCTACACCTTC.

The rearrangement joins TRBV7-9 to TRBJ2-5; maybe TRBD2 (5 bases). Deletions cut 1 base from V and 4 bases from J, with 13 bases between. The length of the CDR3 is 15 residues. The germline V gene encodes CDR1 SEHNR and CDR2 FQNEAQ (reference sequence). Here the CDR3 reads CASSLGERQAETQYF. In DNA, the CDR3 is TGTGCCAGCAGCTTAGGAGAGCGGCAGGCAGAGACCCAGTACTTC.

The gene calls are TRBV5-6 and TRBJ1-5; D unclear. V shed 0 bases and J shed 3 bases, with 7 bases lying between them. CDR3 length: 14 amino acids. Germline loops: CDR1 SGHDT, CDR2 YYEEEE. The CDR3 sequence: CASSLAGNNQPQHF. The CDR3 nucleotides are TGTGCCAGCAGCTTGGCGGGGAACAATCAGCCCCAGCATTTT.

The chain combines TRBV6-5 with TRBJ1-2; D is uncertain. Germline V gene data show CDR1 as MNHEY and CDR2 as SVGAGI. The CDR3 is 15 residues long. V was shortened by 6 bases and J by 2 bases, with 16 bases between the two germline ends. CDR3: CASSPAMGRNYGYTF. DNA for the CDR3: TGTGCCAGCAGCCCGGCGATGGGGAGGAACTATGGCTACACCTTC.

This clone appeared once. The CDR3 sequence: CASSPSTGRTDRETQYF. CDR3 DNA: TGTGCCAGCTCACCAAGTACCGGAAGGACTGACCGGGAGACCCAGTACTTC. The chain carries TRBV18 and TRBJ2-5, with a weak D call TRBD2 (5 bases). CDR1 and CDR2 (germline): KGHSH, LQKENI. CDR3 size: 17 residues. The V end lost 2 bases, the J end lost 5 bases, and 21 bases lay between the germline ends.

A note on this clone: Mismatch with germline at one junction end may stem from a read error. V usage is TRBV5-4 and J usage is TRBJ1-6, with 8 bases identical to TRBD1. This CDR3 spans 14 amino acids. Germline assignment: CDR1 SGHNT and CDR2 YYREEE (reference sequence). CDR3 sequence reads: CASRLGQVNSPLHF. The CDR3 coding sequence is TGTGCCAGCAGATTGGGACAGGTGAATTCACCCCTCCACTTT.

The V call is TRBV5-1, the J call TRBJ1-1, with D perhaps matching TRBD1 (6 bases). The CDR3 has 14 residues. Germline CDR1 and CDR2: SGHRS and YFSETQ. V was cut by 0 bases and J by 7 bases, with 13 bases left in between. DNA of the CDR3: TGCGCCAGCAGCTTGGCCCCAAGGACAGTTGAAGCTTTCTTT. It translates to CASSLAPRTVEAFF.

The chain links TRBV7-3 to TRBJ2-3; 10 bases line up with TRBD2. V shed 2 bases and J 4 bases; nucleotides not matched to a gene: 6. Germline V lookup: CDR1 SGHTA, CDR2 FQGTGA. This CDR3 has 16 amino acids. The CDR3 DNA follows: TGTGCCAGCAGCTTATTTCCTAGCGGGGGCGCAGATACGCAGTATTTT. Amino acid sequence: CASSLFPSGGADTQYF.

V gene TRBV11-3 combines with J gene TRBJ2-5; D is perhaps TRBD1 (7 bases). Germline V lookup: CDR1 SGHNT, CDR2 YENEEA. Trimming removed 3 bases at V and 2 bases at J, with 13 bases between. This CDR3 spans 15 amino acids. CDR3 in amino acids: CASSLGQGGQETQYF. The CDR3 DNA is TGTGCCAGCAGCTTGGGGCAGGGGGGACAAGAGACCCAGTACTTC.

This clone has more than one count but fewer than ten. This chain links TRBV30 with TRBJ1-1; the D is unclear. Germline CDR1 reads GTSNPN; CDR2 reads SVGIG (reference sequence). This CDR3 region has 12 residues. The V end was cut by 2 bases, the J end by 6 bases, with 10 bases between. The CDR3 here is CAWSPTGAEAFF. The CDR3 nucleotides are TGTGCCTGGAGTCCCACCGGGGCTGAAGCTTTCTTT. Drawing the rest from reference TRBV30 and TRBJ1-1, the complete variable domain is SQTIHQWPATLVQPVGSPLSLECTVEGTSNPNLYWYRQAAGRGLQLLFYSVGIGQISSEVPQNLSASRPQDRQFILSSKKLLLSDSGFYLCAWSPTGAEAFFGQGTRLTVV.

This clone has a single count. This sequence joins TRBV10-3 and TRBJ1-3, with D unresolved. The V and J ends lost 6 bases and 2 bases respectively, with 2 bases between them. The CDR3 is 11 amino acids. CDR1 and CDR2 (germline): ENHRY, SYGVKD. The CDR3 DNA follows: TGTGCCATCAGCGCTGGAAACACCATATATTTT. It is translated as CAISAGNTIYF.

The chain couples TRBV5-4 to TRBJ2-3, with 9 bases lining up with TRBD1. After removal of 3 bases from V and 0 bases from J, the junction contained 5 bases not matched to a gene. Germline CDR1 reads SGHNT; CDR2 reads YYREEE (reference sequence). This CDR3 has 16 amino acids. CDR3 nucleotide sequence: TGTGCCAGCAGCTATCCGGGACAGGGTAGCACAGATACGCAGTATTTT. Translating gives CASSYPGQGSTDTQYF.

This chain connects TRBV20-1 to TRBJ2-7, with TRBD1 identical over 7 bases. CDR3 length: 14 amino acids. V lost 3 bases and J lost 3; bases outside the gene matches: 8. Germline V gene sequence: CDR1 DFQATT, CDR2 SNEGSKA (reference sequence). The CDR3 DNA follows: TGCAGTGCTAGTGAACAGGGGTTTTACTACGAGCAGTACTTC. Encoded protein: CSASEQGFYYEQYF.

The J gene is TRBJ2-7, the V gene TRBV5-5, with 7 bases lining up with TRBD1. The germline V gene encodes CDR1 SGHKS and CDR2 YYEKEE (reference sequence). Unmatched junction bases numbered 6, after V lost 4 bases and J lost 2 bases. The CDR3 consists of 14 residues. The CDR3 reads CASSTSGQPYEQYF. The CDR3 DNA is TGTGCCAGCAGCACCTCGGGACAGCCCTACGAGCAGTACTTC.

This CDR3 reads CSVETGRSSYNEQFF. The DNA of the CDR3 is TGCAGCGTTGAAACAGGTCGGAGCTCCTACAATGAGCAGTTCTTC. This chain uses TRBV29-1 with TRBJ2-1, with D possibly TRBD1 on 5 matching bases. The CDR3 loop spans 15 amino acids. Germline V lookup: CDR1 SQVTM, CDR2 ANQGSEA. V lost 2 bases, J lost 0 bases, and 11 bases lay in between.

V usage is TRBV2 and J usage is TRBJ1-4; D gene ambiguous. The CDR3 has 13 residues. The ends were cut back, 3 bases at V and 7 bases at J, with 9 bases in the middle. Looked up from germline, CDR1 is SNHLY and CDR2 is FYNNEI. CDR3 DNA sequence: TGTGCCAGCAGTGAGAGGGAGGGTGAAAAACTGTTTTTT. This gives the protein CASSEREGEKLFF.

This chain joins TRBV5-4 and TRBJ2-7; tentatively, D is TRBD1 (6 bases). CDR1 is SGHNT, CDR2 YYREEE, per germline (reference sequence). The CDR3 is 15 amino acids. V was clipped by 0 bases and J by 4 bases, with 14 bases between them. This CDR3 is CASSLVGQGFYEQYF. The CDR3 DNA is TGTGCCAGCAGCTTGGTTGGGCAGGGGTTTTACGAGCAGTACTTC.

V gene TRBV10-3 combines with J gene TRBJ2-5; 9 nucleotides match TRBD2. J lost 4 bases, V lost 3 bases, and 6 bases had no gene match. CDR3 length: 15 residues. Looked up from germline, CDR1 is ENHRY and CDR2 is SYGVKD. Here the CDR3 DNA reads TGTGCCATCAGTGACCTAGCGGGATACTCAGAGACCCAGTACTTC. It is translated as CAISDLAGYSETQYF.